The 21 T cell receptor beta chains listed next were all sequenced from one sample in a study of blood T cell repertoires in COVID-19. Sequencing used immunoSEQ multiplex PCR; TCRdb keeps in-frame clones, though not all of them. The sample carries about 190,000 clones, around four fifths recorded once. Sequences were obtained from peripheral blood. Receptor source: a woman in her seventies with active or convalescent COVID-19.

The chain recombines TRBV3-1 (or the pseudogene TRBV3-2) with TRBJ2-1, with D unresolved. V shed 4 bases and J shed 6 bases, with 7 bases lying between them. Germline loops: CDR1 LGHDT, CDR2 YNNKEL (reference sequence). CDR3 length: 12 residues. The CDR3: CASSPRPNEQFF. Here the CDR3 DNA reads TGTGCCAGCAGCCCGCGCCCCAATGAGCAGTTCTTC.

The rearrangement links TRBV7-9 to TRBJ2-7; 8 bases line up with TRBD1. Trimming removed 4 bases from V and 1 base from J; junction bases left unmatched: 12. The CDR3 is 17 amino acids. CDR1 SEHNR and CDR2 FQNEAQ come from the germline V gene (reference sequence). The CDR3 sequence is CASSSTMTDRGSYEQYF. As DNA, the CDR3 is TGTGCCAGCAGCTCGACTATGACTGACAGGGGATCCTACGAGCAGTACTTC.

For the CDR3, the DNA is TGTGCCAGCAGTTTGGGGGGGGCTTCTAACTATGGCTACACCTTC. This encodes CASSLGGASNYGYTF. V usage is TRBV28 and J usage is TRBJ1-2; weak D call: TRBD1 (6 bases). Germline V gene data show CDR1 as MDHEN and CDR2 as SYDVKM. Trimming removed 3 bases from V and 0 bases from J, with 11 bases in between. This CDR3 comprises 15 residues.

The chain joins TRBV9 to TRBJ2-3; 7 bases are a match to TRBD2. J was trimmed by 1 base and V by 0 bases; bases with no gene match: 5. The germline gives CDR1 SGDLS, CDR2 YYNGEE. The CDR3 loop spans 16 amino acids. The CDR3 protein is CASSVGGTSGTDTQYF. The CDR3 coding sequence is TGTGCCAGCAGCGTAGGTGGAACTAGCGGCACAGATACGCAGTATTTT.

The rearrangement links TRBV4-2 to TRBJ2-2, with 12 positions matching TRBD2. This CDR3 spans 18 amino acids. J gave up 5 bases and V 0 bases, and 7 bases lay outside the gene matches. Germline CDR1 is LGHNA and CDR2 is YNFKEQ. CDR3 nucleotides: TGTGCCAGCAGCCAAGATAAACTAGCGGGAGGTAGGACCGGGGAGCTGTTTTTT. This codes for CASSQDKLAGGRTGELFF.

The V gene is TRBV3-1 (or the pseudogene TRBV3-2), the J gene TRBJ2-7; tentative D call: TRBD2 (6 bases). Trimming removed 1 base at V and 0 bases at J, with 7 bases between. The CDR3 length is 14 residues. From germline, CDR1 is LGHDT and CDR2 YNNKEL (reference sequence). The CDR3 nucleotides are TGTGCCAGCAGCCAAGTGACTAGCTCCTACGAGCAGTACTTC. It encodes CASSQVTSSYEQYF.

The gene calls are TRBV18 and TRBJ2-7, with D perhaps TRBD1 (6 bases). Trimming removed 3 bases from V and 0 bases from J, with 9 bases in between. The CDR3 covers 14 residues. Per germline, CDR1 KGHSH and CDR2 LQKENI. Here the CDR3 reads CASSPDRNSYEQYF. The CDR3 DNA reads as TGTGCCAGCTCACCCGACAGGAACTCCTACGAGCAGTACTTC.

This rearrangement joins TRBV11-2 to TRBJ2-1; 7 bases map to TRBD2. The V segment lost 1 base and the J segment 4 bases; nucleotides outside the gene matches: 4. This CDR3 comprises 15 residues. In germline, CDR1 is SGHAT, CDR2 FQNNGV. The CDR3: CASSLGAGDYNEQFF. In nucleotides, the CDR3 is TGTGCCAGCAGCTTAGGTGCGGGGGATTACAATGAGCAGTTCTTC.

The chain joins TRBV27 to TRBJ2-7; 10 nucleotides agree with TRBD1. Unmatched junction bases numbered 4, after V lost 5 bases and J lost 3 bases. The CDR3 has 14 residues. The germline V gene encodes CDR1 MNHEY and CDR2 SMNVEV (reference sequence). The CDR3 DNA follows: TGTGCCAGCAGTCCCGGGACAGGGGTCTACGAGCAGTACTTC. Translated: CASSPGTGVYEQYF.

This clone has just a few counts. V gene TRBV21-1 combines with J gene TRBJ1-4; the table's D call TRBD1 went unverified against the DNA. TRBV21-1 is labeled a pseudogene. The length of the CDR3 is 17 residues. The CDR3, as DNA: TGTGCCAGCAGCAAATGGACCCGACAGGGGGCTGGTGAAAAACTGTTTTTT. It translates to CASSKWTRQGAGEKLFF.

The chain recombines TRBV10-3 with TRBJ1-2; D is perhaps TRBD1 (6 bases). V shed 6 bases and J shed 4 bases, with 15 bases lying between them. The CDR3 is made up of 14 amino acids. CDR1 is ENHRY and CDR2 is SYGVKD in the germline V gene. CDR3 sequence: CAIRQGTGSYGYTF. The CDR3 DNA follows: TGTGCCATCAGGCAGGGGACGGGTAGCTATGGCTACACCTTC.

CDR3 DNA sequence: TGCAGCGTAGACGGACTAGCGGGAGGAAATCAGGGAAGAGATACGCAGTATTTT. Translated, it gives CSVDGLAGGNQGRDTQYF. The J gene is TRBJ2-3, the V gene TRBV29-1, with 14 bases fitting TRBD2. The CDR3 has 18 amino acids. The V gene end was trimmed by 6 bases and the J gene end by 5 bases; junction bases not matched to a gene: 16. Per the germline V gene, CDR1 is SQVTM and CDR2 is ANQGSEA.

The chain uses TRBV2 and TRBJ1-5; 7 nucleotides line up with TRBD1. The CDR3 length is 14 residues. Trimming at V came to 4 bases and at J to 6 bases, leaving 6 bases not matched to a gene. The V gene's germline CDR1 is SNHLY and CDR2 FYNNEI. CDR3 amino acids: CASSGQGPSQPQHF. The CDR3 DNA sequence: TGTGCCAGCAGTGGACAGGGACCGAGTCAGCCCCAGCATTTT.

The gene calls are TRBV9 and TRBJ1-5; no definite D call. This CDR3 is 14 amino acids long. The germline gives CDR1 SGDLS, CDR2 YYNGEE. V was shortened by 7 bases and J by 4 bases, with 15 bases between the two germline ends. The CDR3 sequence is CASGQAGGNQPQHF. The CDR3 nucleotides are TGTGCCAGCGGCCAGGCCGGTGGGAATCAGCCCCAGCATTTT.

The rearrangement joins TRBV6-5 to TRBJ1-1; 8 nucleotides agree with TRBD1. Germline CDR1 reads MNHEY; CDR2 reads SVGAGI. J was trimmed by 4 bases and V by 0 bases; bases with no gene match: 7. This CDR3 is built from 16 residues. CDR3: CASSYSRTGSGTEAFF. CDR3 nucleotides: TGTGCCAGCAGTTACTCTCGGACAGGGTCCGGCACTGAAGCTTTCTTT.

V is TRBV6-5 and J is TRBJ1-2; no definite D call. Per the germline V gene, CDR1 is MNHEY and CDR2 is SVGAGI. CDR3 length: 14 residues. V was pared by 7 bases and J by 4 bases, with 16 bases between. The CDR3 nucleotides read TGTGCCAGCACCCCATCCGGGGATGCCTATGGCTACACCTTC. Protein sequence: CASTPSGDAYGYTF.

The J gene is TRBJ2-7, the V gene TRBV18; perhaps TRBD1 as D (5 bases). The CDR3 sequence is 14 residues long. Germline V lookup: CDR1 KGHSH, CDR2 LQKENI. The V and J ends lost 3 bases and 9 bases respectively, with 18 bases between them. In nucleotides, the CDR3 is TGTGCCAGCTCACCCCTCAGGGCCTCGGACGTGCAGTACTTC. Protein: CASSPLRASDVQYF.

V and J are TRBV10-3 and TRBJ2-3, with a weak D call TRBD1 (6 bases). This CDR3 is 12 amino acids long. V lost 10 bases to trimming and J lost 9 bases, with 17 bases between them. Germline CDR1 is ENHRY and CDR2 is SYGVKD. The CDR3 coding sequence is TGTGCCACCGCGCCCAGGGGTGAGACGCAGTATTTT. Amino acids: CATAPRGETQYF.

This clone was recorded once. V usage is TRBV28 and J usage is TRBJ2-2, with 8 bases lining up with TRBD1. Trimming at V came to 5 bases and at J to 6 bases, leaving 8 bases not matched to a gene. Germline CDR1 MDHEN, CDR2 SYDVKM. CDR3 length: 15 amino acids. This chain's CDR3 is CASSPPRQGPGELFF. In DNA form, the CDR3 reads TGTGCCAGCAGTCCACCAAGACAGGGGCCCGGGGAGCTGTTTTTT. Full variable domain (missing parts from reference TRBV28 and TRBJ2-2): DVKVTQSSRYLVKRTGEKVFLECVQDMDHENMFWYRQDPGLGLRLIYFSYDVKMKEKGDIPEGYSVSREKKERFSLILESASTNQTSMYLCASSPPRQGPGELFFGEGSRLTVL.

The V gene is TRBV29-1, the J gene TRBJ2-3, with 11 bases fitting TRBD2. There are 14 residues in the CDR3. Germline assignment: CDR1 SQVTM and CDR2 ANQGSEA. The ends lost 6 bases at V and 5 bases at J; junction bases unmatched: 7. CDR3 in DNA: TGCAGCGTCACGGGACTAGCGGAGGGAGATACGCAGTATTTT. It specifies CSVTGLAEGDTQYF.

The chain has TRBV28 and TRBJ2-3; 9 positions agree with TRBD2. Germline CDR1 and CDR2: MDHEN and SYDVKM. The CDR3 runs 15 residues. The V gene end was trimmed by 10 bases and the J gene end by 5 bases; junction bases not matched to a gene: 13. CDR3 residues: CATEPSGTLRDTQYF. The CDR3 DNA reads TGTGCCACCGAACCTAGCGGGACCCTGAGAGATACGCAGTATTTT.